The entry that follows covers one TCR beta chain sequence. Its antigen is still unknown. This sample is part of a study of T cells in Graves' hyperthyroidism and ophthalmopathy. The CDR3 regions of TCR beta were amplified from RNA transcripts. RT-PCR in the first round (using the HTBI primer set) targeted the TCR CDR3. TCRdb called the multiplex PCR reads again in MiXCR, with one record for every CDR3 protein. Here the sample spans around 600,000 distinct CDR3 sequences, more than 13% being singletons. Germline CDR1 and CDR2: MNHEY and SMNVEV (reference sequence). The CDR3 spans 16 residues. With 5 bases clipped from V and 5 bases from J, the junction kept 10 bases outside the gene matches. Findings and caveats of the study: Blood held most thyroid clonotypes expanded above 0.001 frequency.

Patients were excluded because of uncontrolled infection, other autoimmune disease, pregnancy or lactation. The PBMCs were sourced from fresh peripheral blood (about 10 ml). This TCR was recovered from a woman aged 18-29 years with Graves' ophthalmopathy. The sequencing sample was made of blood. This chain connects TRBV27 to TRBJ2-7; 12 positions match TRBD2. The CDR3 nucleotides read TGTGCCAGCAGTCCCACCTCTAGCGGGAGGGCTGACGAGCAGTACTTC. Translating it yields CASSPTSSGRADEQYF.